This T cell receptor (beta chain) was recorded in a study of cytomegalovirus exposure and HLA in healthy donors. Study summary: The use of the same platform for the approximately 130 validation repertoires and the 600 to 700 first-cohort repertoires was reported by a later analysis.

The germline gives CDR1 SEHNR, CDR2 FQNEAQ (reference sequence). CDR3 length: 15 amino acids. V shed 5 bases and J 1 base; nucleotides not matched to a gene: 3. The table came from immunoSEQ multiplex PCR; TCRdb's copy has only in-frame clones and leaves some out. The profile shows about 88,000 clones, roughly 80% of them singletons. J is TRBJ2-5 and V is TRBV7-9; TRBD2 matches at 11 bases. The sequencing input was PBMCs. This sequence originates from a young woman in good health and CMV-seropositive. DNA for the CDR3: TGTGCCAGCAGCGGGACTAGCGGAATCCAAGAGACCCAGTACTTC. It translates to CASSGTSGIQETQYF.